This T cell receptor beta chain was captured in a study of patients and donors after allogeneic stem cell transplantation. This clonotype was found many times. TCRdb re-called the RT-PCR reads with MiXCR, one entry per CDR3 protein. The sample includes tens of thousands of distinct CDR3 sequences, roughly 5.1% of them seen just once. The CDR3 length is 14 residues. Germline CDR1 and CDR2: SGHRS and YFSETQ. Trimming shortened V by 2 bases and J by 1 base, and 9 bases separated the two germline ends. This receptor was taken from a human donor who was either an allogeneic HSCT recipient or a stem cell or donor lymphocyte infusion donor (not recorded which). It is not recorded whose cells these are; they may come from a transplant donor. The chain joins TRBV5-1 to TRBJ1-1; D remains unclear. The specimen sequenced was blood, either unsorted or a sorted T cell fraction (not recorded which). The chain's CDR3 is CASSFSFGNTEAFF. For the CDR3, the DNA is TGCGCCAGCAGCTTCAGTTTCGGGAACACTGAAGCTTTCTTT.